This is a list of T cell receptor beta chains from one sample in a study of blood T cell repertoires in COVID-19. Here immunoSEQ multiplex PCR was the method, and the copy in TCRdb shows in-frame clones only, minus some. This sample yields some 200,000 clones, of which roughly 90% are seen a single time; approximately 0.5% belongs to the top ten. Material for sequencing was peripheral blood. The origin of the receptors is a man aged 50 to 60 with acute or convalescent COVID-19. CDR3s include the opening cysteine and the closing phenylalanine or tryptophan. D genes are given only for firm matches. Size tells how often a clone was seen (once, few, many) or the class of an expanded clone, and some rows leave it out.

v_call	d_call	j_call	clone_size	cdr3_aa	cdr3_nt
TRBV6-1	.	TRBJ2-1	.	CASSEAIDSLSSYNEQFF	TGTGCCAGCAGTGAAGCCATAGACTCGTTAAGCTCCTACAATGAGCAGTTCTTC
TRBV9	.	TRBJ2-3	.	CASSARRQLFGTDTQYF	TGTGCCAGCAGCGCCAGACGACAGTTATTTGGCACAGATACGCAGTATTTT
TRBV14	.	TRBJ2-5	.	CASSQDRVTTQYF	TGTGCCAGCAGCCAAGACAGGGTTACGACCCAGTACTTC
TRBV5-1	TRBD1	TRBJ1-1	.	CASSLATGGTEAFF	TGCGCCAGCAGCTTGGCCACAGGGGGCACTGAAGCTTTCTTT
TRBV10-3	.	TRBJ2-3	.	CAISMDRLGSDTQYF	TGTGCCATCTCCATGGATCGATTGGGCTCAGATACGCAGTATTTT
TRBV6-1	TRBD1	TRBJ1-2	.	CATQRQGTYGYTF	TGTGCCACCCAGCGACAGGGGACGTATGGCTACACCTTC
TRBV5-1	TRBD2	TRBJ2-7	.	CASSPTSGSALEQYF	TGCGCCAGCAGCCCTACTAGCGGGAGTGCTCTCGAGCAGTACTTC
TRBV3-1/TRBV3-2	.	TRBJ2-3	.	CASSQDRRDTDF	TGTGCCAGCAGCCAAGATCGGCGGGATACGGATTTT
TRBV3-1/TRBV3-2	TRBD1	TRBJ1-2	.	CASSPGQGARGYTF	TGTGCCAGCAGTCCAGGACAGGGGGCGCGGGGCTACACCTTC
TRBV28	TRBD2	TRBJ2-3	.	CASSSLAGASTDTQYF	TGTGCCAGCAGTTCGCTAGCGGGAGCTAGCACAGATACGCAGTATTTT
TRBV3-1/TRBV3-2	.	TRBJ1-1	.	CASSLQGNTEAFF	TGTGCCAGCAGCCTACAGGGGAACACTGAAGCTTTCTTT
TRBV5-1	TRBD2	TRBJ2-7	.	CASSTPSGRAYYEQYF	TGCGCCAGCAGCACCCCGAGCGGGAGGGCCTACTACGAGCAGTACTTC
TRBV19	TRBD1	TRBJ1-2	.	CASSMQGAGYTF	TGTGCCAGTAGTATGCAGGGGGCTGGCTACACCTTC
TRBV19	TRBD1	TRBJ1-1	.	CASSRPGTAEAFF	TGTGCCAGTAGTAGACCCGGGACAGCTGAAGCTTTCTTT
TRBV28	.	TRBJ1-5	few	CASSSPTGNQPQHF	TGTGCCAGCAGTTCCCCGACGGGAAATCAGCCCCAGCATTTT
TRBV24-1	.	TRBJ1-2	.	CATFDVRDGYTF	TGTGCCACGTTCGACGTTCGGGATGGCTACACCTTC
TRBV9	TRBD1	TRBJ2-6	.	CASSVLGTVASGANVLTF	TGTGCCAGCAGCGTACTGGGGACAGTCGCATCTGGGGCCAACGTCCTGACTTTC
TRBV28	.	TRBJ2-1	.	CASSLGGTIYNEQFF	TGTGCCAGCAGTTTAGGGGGGACCATCTACAATGAGCAGTTCTTC
TRBV4-1	TRBD1	TRBJ1-2	.	CASSQDGLEGAYGYTF	TGCGCCAGCAGCCAAGATGGCCTTGAGGGGGCGTATGGCTACACCTTC
TRBV5-1	.	TRBJ2-2	.	CASSLGASNTGELFF	TGCGCCAGCAGCTTGGGGGCCTCGAACACCGGGGAGCTGTTTTTT
TRBV3-1/TRBV3-2	TRBD2	TRBJ2-7	.	CASSQRGGGRTFTDEQYF	TGTGCCAGCAGCCAAAGGGGGGGCGGGAGGACCTTCACGGACGAGCAGTACTTC
TRBV27	.	TRBJ1-2	.	CASSLGQGLGGYTF	TGTGCCAGCAGTTTAGGGCAGGGGTTGGGAGGCTACACCTTC
TRBV5-1	TRBD1	TRBJ2-2	.	CASSTRQGAKAGELFF	TGCGCCAGCAGCACTCGACAGGGGGCTAAAGCCGGGGAGCTGTTTTTT
TRBV28	TRBD1	TRBJ1-5	.	CASSSPQGDYSNQPQHF	TGTGCCAGCAGTTCGCCCCAGGGGGATTATAGCAATCAGCCCCAGCATTTT
TRBV28	TRBD1	TRBJ1-2	.	CASSLTGQGYGYTF	TGTGCCAGCAGTTTAACCGGACAGGGCTATGGCTACACCTTC
TRBV14	.	TRBJ2-1	once	CASSQEYLGAEQFF	TGTGCCAGCAGCCAAGAGTACCTTGGAGCCGAGCAGTTCTTC
TRBV3-1/TRBV3-2	.	TRBJ2-1	.	CASSQVAGGNNEQFF	TGTGCCAGCAGCCAAGTAGCTGGCGGGAACAATGAGCAGTTCTTC
TRBV29-1	TRBD1	TRBJ2-2	.	CSVEELAPGQGYVGELFF	TGCAGCGTTGAAGAATTAGCCCCGGGACAGGGGTATGTCGGGGAGCTGTTTTTT
TRBV7-9	.	TRBJ2-1	.	CASSTAEQFF	TGTGCCAGCAGCACCGCGGAGCAGTTCTTC
TRBV19	.	TRBJ2-2	.	CASSIVPAGVGTGELFF	TGTGCCAGTAGTATAGTCCCGGCAGGGGTTGGCACCGGGGAGCTGTTTTTT
TRBV11-2	.	TRBJ2-2	.	CASSHRRDTGELFF	TGTGCCAGCAGCCACCGGAGGGACACCGGGGAGCTGTTTTTT
TRBV28	.	TRBJ1-6	.	CASSLTPPTYNSPLHF	TGTGCCAGCAGTTTAACACCCCCAACCTATAATTCACCCCTCCACTTT
TRBV7-2	TRBD1	TRBJ1-4	.	CASSKGGLDEKLFF	TGTGCCAGCAGTAAAGGGGGCCTGGATGAAAAACTGTTTTTT
TRBV28	TRBD1	TRBJ1-5	.	CASSGTGFSNQPQHF	TGTGCCAGCAGCGGGACAGGGTTTAGCAATCAGCCCCAGCATTTT
TRBV28	.	TRBJ2-7	.	CASSTLGERGSYEQYF	TGTGCCAGCAGCACCCTTGGGGAGAGAGGATCCTACGAGCAGTACTTC
TRBV6-5	.	TRBJ1-4	.	CASSYSGFGGREKLFF	TGTGCCAGCAGTTACTCGGGGTTTGGGGGCCGAGAAAAACTGTTTTTT
TRBV28	TRBD1	TRBJ1-4	.	CASSHRGPGDEKLFF	TGTGCCAGCAGCCACAGGGGGCCAGGTGATGAAAAACTGTTTTTT
TRBV5-1	.	TRBJ1-1	.	CASSLIAGNTEAFF	TGCGCCAGCAGCTTAATAGCGGGGAACACTGAAGCTTTCTTT
TRBV2	.	TRBJ2-6	.	CASSTRHSPGANVLTF	TGTGCCAGCAGTACTCGACATTCCCCTGGGGCCAACGTCCTGACTTTC
TRBV6-6	TRBD1	TRBJ1-2	.	CASSGQGGGYTF	TGTGCCAGCAGTGGACAGGGAGGCGGCTACACCTTC
TRBV5-1	TRBD1	TRBJ1-2	.	CASMEGDREMSGYTF	TGCGCCAGCATGGAGGGGGACAGGGAAATGTCGGGCTACACCTTC
TRBV4-1	TRBD1	TRBJ2-6	.	CASSQAGTGSFGANVLTF	TGCGCCAGCAGCCAGGCCGGGACAGGGTCCTTTGGGGCCAACGTCCTGACTTTC
TRBV4-3	TRBD2	TRBJ2-2	.	CASSVSGGRVGELFF	TGCGCCAGCAGTGTTAGCGGGGGGCGAGTCGGGGAGCTGTTTTTT
TRBV5-1	.	TRBJ2-1	.	CASSGGTAYNEQFF	TGCGCCAGCAGCGGAGGGACAGCCTACAATGAGCAGTTCTTC
TRBV9	TRBD2	TRBJ2-3	.	CASSASGSADTQYF	TGTGCCAGCAGCGCGAGCGGGAGTGCAGATACGCAGTATTTT
TRBV13	TRBD1	TRBJ1-2	.	CASSLVGQGVPYYGYTF	TGTGCCAGCAGCTTAGTGGGACAGGGGGTACCCTACTATGGCTACACCTTC
TRBV4-2	.	TRBJ1-6	.	CASKAATGVYNSPLHF	TGTGCCAGCAAAGCCGCTACAGGCGTCTATAATTCACCCCTCCACTTT
TRBV3-1/TRBV3-2	TRBD1	TRBJ1-2	.	CASSPRDRGRGYTF	TGTGCCAGCAGCCCCCGGGACAGGGGGCGAGGCTACACCTTC
TRBV29-1	TRBD2	TRBJ2-3	.	CSVEKLAGGVTQYF	TGCAGCGTTGAAAAGCTAGCGGGGGGAGTTACGCAGTATTTT
TRBV28	TRBD1	TRBJ1-6	.	CASRLGTGGDNSPLHF	TGTGCCAGCAGGCTCGGGACAGGGGGTGATAATTCACCCCTCCACTTT
TRBV6-5	TRBD1	TRBJ1-2	.	CASRPSGTGGGRTF	TGTGCCAGCAGGCCCTCAGGGACAGGGGGCGGGAGAACCTTC
TRBV24-1	TRBD2	TRBJ2-5	few	CARRGTSAQETQYF	TGTGCCAGGCGAGGGACTAGCGCGCAAGAGACCCAGTACTTC
TRBV29-1	.	TRBJ2-2	.	CSVAQGRGIGELFF	TGCAGCGTTGCCCAGGGCAGGGGAATCGGGGAGCTGTTTTTT
TRBV10-2	TRBD2	TRBJ2-5	once	CASKLAPQETQYF	TGCGCCAGTAAACTAGCGCCGCAAGAGACCCAGTACTTC
TRBV9	TRBD1	TRBJ1-2	.	CASSVDRGFYGYTF	TGTGCCAGCAGCGTAGACAGGGGATTTTATGGCTACACCTTC
TRBV5-1	TRBD1	TRBJ2-1	.	CASSPQGDEQFF	TGCGCCAGCAGCCCACAGGGGGATGAGCAGTTCTTC